These 32 T cell receptor beta chains originate from one sample sequenced in a study of blood T cell repertoires in COVID-19. Clones were sequenced by immunoSEQ multiplex PCR, and TCRdb holds only the in-frame ones, with some missing. The table includes around 250,000 clones, roughly 80% detected once. The sequenced material came from PBMCs or T cells enriched from blood (not recorded which). The receptors were sampled from a man aged 35-49 years who had been exposed to COVID-19.

The chain joins TRBV7-2 to TRBJ2-1, with 8 bases that match TRBD2. V shed 4 bases and J 11 bases; nucleotides not matched to a gene: 16. Germline assignment: CDR1 SGHTA and CDR2 FQGNSA. The CDR3 has 16 residues. The CDR3 region has the DNA TGTGCCAGCAGCTCACGATACGGGGGGGGAGCGGTGAAGCAGTTCTTC. Its translation is CASSSRYGGGAVKQFF.

The chain combines TRBV5-6 with TRBJ2-4; 10 bases align to TRBD1. Germline assignment: CDR1 SGHDT and CDR2 YYEEEE. There are 12 residues in the CDR3. Trimming at V came to 4 bases and at J to 9 bases, leaving 1 base not matched to a gene. This chain's CDR3 is CASSGQGGIQYF. The CDR3 DNA reads TGTGCCAGCAGCGGACAGGGGGGCATTCAGTACTTC.

The chain combines TRBV3-1 (or the pseudogene TRBV3-2) with TRBJ1-6, with a possible D match to TRBD1 (5 bases). Trimming took 4 bases from V and 10 from J, leaving 11 bases between them. This CDR3 spans 13 amino acids. The germline V gene encodes CDR1 LGHDT and CDR2 YNNKEL (reference sequence). Here the CDR3 reads CASSPTERSPLHF. The CDR3 bases are TGTGCCAGCAGCCCGACAGAAAGGTCACCCCTCCACTTT.

This clone was seen more than once but under ten times. The chain uses TRBV5-5 and TRBJ2-1, with TRBD2 identical over 12 bases. The ends lost 4 bases at V and 0 bases at J; junction bases unmatched: 14. The CDR3 sequence is 20 residues long. Looked up from germline, CDR1 is SGHKS and CDR2 is YYEKEE (reference sequence). The CDR3 loop reads CASSLGSGLAGRSSYNEQFF. For the CDR3, the DNA is TGTGCCAGCAGCCTGGGCTCTGGACTAGCGGGAAGGAGCTCCTACAATGAGCAGTTCTTC. The full variable domain, in which reference TRBV5-5 and TRBJ2-1 provide the parts outside the CDR3, is DAGVTQSPTHLIKTRGQQVTLRCSPISGHKSVSWYQQVLGQGPQFIFQYYEKEERGRGNFPDRFSARQFPNYSSELNVNALLLGDSALYLCASSLGSGLAGRSSYNEQFFGPGTRLTVL.

The CDR3 loop is CAISGTSGTNTGELFF. For the CDR3, the DNA is TGTGCCATCAGTGGGACTAGCGGAACGAACACCGGGGAGCTGTTTTTT. The chain links TRBV10-3 to TRBJ2-2; 10 nucleotides agree with TRBD2. Germline V gives CDR1 ENHRY, CDR2 SYGVKD. This CDR3 is 16 amino acids long. With V trimmed by 4 bases and J by 0 bases, 2 bases remained unmatched.

This chain uses TRBV5-1 with TRBJ2-7; 14 bases align to TRBD2. The germline V gene encodes CDR1 SGHRS and CDR2 YFSETQ. V dropped 4 bases and J dropped 7; count of bases not matched to a gene: 13. There are 17 residues in the CDR3. CDR3 residues: CASSRVPGLAGVDEQYF. The CDR3, as DNA: TGCGCCAGCAGCAGAGTCCCGGGACTAGCGGGAGTAGATGAGCAGTACTTC. Complete variable domain (other parts from reference TRBV5-1 and TRBJ2-7): KAGVTQTPRYLIKTRGQQVTLSCSPISGHRSVSWYQQTPGQGLQFLFEYFSETQRNKGNFPGRFSGRQFSNSRSEMNVSTLELGDSALYLCASSRVPGLAGVDEQYFGPGTRLTVT.

This rearrangement joins TRBV3-1 (or the pseudogene TRBV3-2) to TRBJ2-1; a possible D gene is TRBD1 (6 bases). This CDR3 spans 11 amino acids. CDR1 is LGHDT and CDR2 is YNNKEL in the germline V gene (reference sequence). With 5 bases removed from V and 15 bases from J, the gap between germline ends came to 14 bases. CDR3 in amino acids: CASSYNRVPFF. For the CDR3, the DNA is TGTGCCAGCAGCTATAACAGGGTACCGTTCTTC.

V usage is TRBV7-9 and J usage is TRBJ1-5, with D possibly matching TRBD1 (5 bases). CDR3 length equals 15 residues. Looked up from germline, CDR1 is SEHNR and CDR2 is FQNEAQ (reference sequence). V was clipped by 5 bases and J by 3 bases, with 14 bases between them. The CDR3, as DNA: TGTGCCAGCAGCCATCTACAGGTTGACAATCAGCCCCAGCATTTT. It translates to CASSHLQVDNQPQHF.

The rearrangement uses TRBV7-6 and TRBJ2-5; the D gene is possibly TRBD1 (5 bases). This CDR3 has 13 residues. V lost 5 bases and J 2 bases, leaving 9 bases between the germline ends. Germline V gene data show CDR1 as SGHVS and CDR2 as FNYEAQ. CDR3 residues: CASSGHVQETQYF. For the CDR3, the DNA is TGTGCCAGCAGCGGACATGTACAAGAGACCCAGTACTTC.

CDR3 bases: TGTGCCAGCTCGCTTCGGGACAGGGGGTTCGCTGAAGCTTTCTTT. Translating gives CASSLRDRGFAEAFF. The rearrangement joins TRBV18 to TRBJ1-1, with 11 bases that match TRBD1. This CDR3 has 15 residues. Germline V gene lookup returns CDR1 KGHSH and CDR2 LQKENI. The trim removed 6 bases at V and 6 bases at J, leaving 9 bases unmatched.

The chain carries TRBV5-4 and TRBJ2-1, with TRBD1 matching over 9 bases. V gave up 2 bases and J gave up 10 bases; unmatched junction bases: 10. The CDR3 totals 15 residues. Germline V gene sequence: CDR1 SGHNT, CDR2 YYREEE (reference sequence). The CDR3 bases are TGTGCCAGCAGCTTTGGGACAGGGAACACGAGGGAGCAGTTCTTC. Its translation: CASSFGTGNTREQFF.

This chain links TRBV6-5 with TRBJ1-6; D is uncertain. The germline V and J ends were trimmed by 7 bases and 6 bases, with 4 bases remaining between them. Germline V gene data show CDR1 as MNHEY and CDR2 as SVGAGI. This CDR3 is built from 11 residues. CDR3 bases: TGTGCCAGCAACGGTAATTCACCCCTCCACTTT. It codes for CASNGNSPLHF.

The V gene is TRBV19, the J gene TRBJ1-3, with D possibly TRBD1 on 6 matching bases. CDR1 is LNHDA and CDR2 is SQIVND in the germline V gene (reference sequence). This CDR3 region has 15 residues. Trimming cost V 2 bases and J 3 bases, with 11 bases left between them. CDR3 in amino acids: CASSISGVNGNTIYF. CDR3 DNA sequence: TGTGCCAGTAGTATATCAGGGGTCAATGGAAACACCATATATTTT. The full variable domain, with the rest looked up from reference TRBV19 and TRBJ1-3, is DGGITQSPKYLFRKEGQNVTLSCEQNLNHDAMYWYRQDPGQGLRLIYYSQIVNDFQKGDIAEGYSVSREKKESFPLTVTSAQKNPTAFYLCASSISGVNGNTIYFGEGSWLTVV.

This sequence joins TRBV3-1 (or the pseudogene TRBV3-2) and TRBJ2-3; 7 bases agree with TRBD2. Germline V gene data show CDR1 as LGHDT and CDR2 as YNNKEL (reference sequence). CDR3 size: 15 residues. Losses at the gene ends were 1 base for V and 3 bases for J; bases not matched to a gene: 4. The CDR3 protein is CASSQGGSFTDTQYF. The CDR3 nucleotides read TGTGCCAGCAGCCAAGGCGGGAGTTTTACAGATACGCAGTATTTT.

The chain carries TRBV5-4 and TRBJ2-2; D perhaps matches TRBD2 (6 bases). The V end lost 4 bases, the J end lost 2 bases, and 9 bases lay between the germline ends. The germline gives CDR1 SGHNT, CDR2 YYREEE (reference sequence). The CDR3 spans 14 residues. This CDR3 reads CASSEGLNTGELFF. Here the CDR3 DNA reads TGTGCCAGCAGCGAGGGACTTAACACCGGGGAGCTGTTTTTT.

This clone was seen once. V is TRBV6-1 and J is TRBJ1-1; D uncertain. CDR3 length: 13 residues. V lost 3 bases, J lost 1 base, and 6 bases lay in between. The germline V gene has CDR1 MNHNS and CDR2 SASEGT. The CDR3, as DNA: TGTGCCAGCAGTGATTGGCCGAACACTGAAGCTTTCTTT. This codes for CASSDWPNTEAFF.

J is TRBJ1-6 and V is TRBV19, with 8 bases lining up with TRBD1. Germline V gene sequence: CDR1 LNHDA, CDR2 SQIVND (reference sequence). The CDR3 totals 14 residues. Trimming at V came to 4 bases and at J to 9 bases, leaving 5 bases not matched to a gene. The CDR3 sequence is CASSKQGAGSPLHF. For the CDR3, the DNA is TGTGCCAGTAGTAAGCAGGGGGCAGGTTCACCCCTCCACTTT.

The V call is TRBV11-3, the J call TRBJ2-3; 7 bases fit TRBD2. Germline CDR1 reads SGHNT; CDR2 reads YENEEA. The CDR3 contains 18 residues. V was clipped by 2 bases and J by 1 base; unmatched bases: 12. The CDR3 nucleotides read TGTGCCAGCAGCTTAAATCTAAGACTAGCCAGGGGCACAGATACGCAGTATTTT. Residues: CASSLNLRLARGTDTQYF.

Only a few counts were recorded for this clone. DNA for the CDR3: TGTGCCAGCAGCAAGGGCACAGGGGCTGAAGCTTTCTTT. It codes for CASSKGTGAEAFF. The chain is built from TRBV11-2 and TRBJ1-1; 7 positions match TRBD1. Germline V gives CDR1 SGHAT, CDR2 FQNNGV. J gave up 6 bases and V 5 bases, and 6 bases lay outside the gene matches. CDR3 length: 13 amino acids.

V usage is TRBV3-1 (or the pseudogene TRBV3-2) and J usage is TRBJ2-1; TRBD2 aligns across 15 bases. CDR3 length: 15 amino acids. Per germline, CDR1 LGHDT and CDR2 YNNKEL (reference sequence). V was pared by 4 bases and J by 7 bases, with 2 bases of the junction left unmatched. CDR3 bases: TGTGCCAGCAGCCGGACTAGCGGGAGGGGTAATGAGCAGTTCTTC. Encoded protein: CASSRTSGRGNEQFF.

A few counts support this clone. The genes are TRBV7-8 and TRBJ2-1; tentative D call: TRBD2 (6 bases). Germline V gene lookup returns CDR1 SGHVS and CDR2 FQNEAQ. The CDR3 extends over 15 amino acids. Trimming removed 5 bases at V and 7 bases at J, with 18 bases between. The CDR3 DNA follows: TGTGCCAGCAGCCCCCAGGTCGGGAGTTTTAATGAGCAGTTCTTC. This translates into CASSPQVGSFNEQFF.

This clone has a single count. This rearrangement joins TRBV30 to TRBJ1-1, with D perhaps matching TRBD1 (6 bases). The CDR3 loop spans 13 amino acids. Germline CDR1 is GTSNPN and CDR2 is SVGIG (reference sequence). V lost 7 bases and J 1 base, leaving 13 bases between the germline ends. The CDR3 here is CAFDLGGNTEAFF. CDR3 DNA: TGTGCCTTTGACCTAGGGGGGAACACTGAAGCTTTCTTT. The whole variable domain, filled in from reference TRBV30 and TRBJ1-1, reads SQTIHQWPATLVQPVGSPLSLECTVEGTSNPNLYWYRQAAGRGLQLLFYSVGIGQISSEVPQNLSASRPQDRQFILSSKKLLLSDSGFYLCAFDLGGNTEAFFGQGTRLTVV.

V gene TRBV19 combines with J gene TRBJ1-1, with 7 bases fitting TRBD1. Trimming took 7 bases from V and 5 from J; bases not matched to a gene: 4. The CDR3 length is 12 residues. The V gene's germline CDR1 is LNHDA and CDR2 SQIVND (reference sequence). In nucleotides, the CDR3 is TGTGCCAGTAAATCAGGGGGGACTGAAGCTTTCTTT. The encoded protein is CASKSGGTEAFF.

The CDR3 protein is CASSRGPGETQYF. The CDR3 DNA reads TGTGCCAGCAGCCGAGGCCCCGGGGAGACCCAGTACTTC. The chain carries TRBV3-1 (or the pseudogene TRBV3-2) and TRBJ2-5; D uncertain. The CDR3 contains 13 residues. The V gene's germline CDR1 is LGHDT and CDR2 YNNKEL (reference sequence). V was shortened by 4 bases and J by 5 bases, with 11 bases between the two germline ends.

This clone was seen only a few times. Other DNA sequences in the same sample also yield this CDR3. The chain joins TRBV9 to TRBJ2-3; D not resolved. Germline values: CDR1 SGDLS, CDR2 YYNGEE. V was trimmed by 1 base and J by 0 bases, leaving 3 bases between them. The CDR3 is 13 residues long. CDR3 region: CASSVSSTDTQYF. The CDR3 bases are TGTGCCAGCAGCGTATCAAGCACAGATACGCAGTATTTT.

The chain uses TRBV6-4 and TRBJ2-1, with 7 bases lining up with TRBD2. This CDR3 contains 15 residues. The V and J ends lost 5 bases and 2 bases, in that order; junction bases with no gene match: 6. Germline assignment: CDR1 MRHNA and CDR2 SNTAGT. CDR3 nucleotides: TGTGCCAGCAGTTCAGAGCGGGGCGCCTACAATGAGCAGTTCTTC. Translated: CASSSERGAYNEQFF.

CDR3 sequence (DNA): TGTGCCAGCTCTGAGGCCTGGGGCACAGATACGCAGTATTTT. Protein sequence: CASSEAWGTDTQYF. V gene TRBV18 combines with J gene TRBJ2-3; D gene ambiguous. The CDR3 runs to 14 residues. Looked up from germline, CDR1 is KGHSH and CDR2 is LQKENI. V was pared by 6 bases and J by 1 base, with 11 bases between.

The rearrangement links TRBV11-2 to TRBJ2-5, with D uncertain. The germline V and J ends were trimmed by 2 bases and 6 bases, with 10 bases remaining between them. Germline CDR1 reads SGHAT; CDR2 reads FQNNGV. The CDR3 contains 13 residues. The CDR3 sequence: CASSLSSAQTQYF. As DNA, the CDR3 is TGTGCCAGCAGCTTATCTTCTGCGCAGACCCAGTACTTC.

This clone was found once. V usage is TRBV14 and J usage is TRBJ1-1; possible D gene TRBD1, 5 bases. The CDR3 runs 12 residues. CDR1 is SGHDN, CDR2 FVKESK, per germline. Trimming cost V 4 bases and J 5 bases, with 8 bases left between them. The DNA for the CDR3 is TGTGCCAGCAGCCCGCCAGGGACTGAAGCTTTCTTT. It encodes CASSPPGTEAFF.

This clone occurred once. This rearrangement joins TRBV6-5 to TRBJ1-2, with D hard to call. The V and J ends lost 5 bases and 9 bases respectively, with 13 bases between them. The CDR3 has 12 amino acids. Germline CDR1 reads MNHEY; CDR2 reads SVGAGI. The CDR3 region is CASSTTDLRYTF. The CDR3, as DNA: TGTGCCAGCAGTACAACGGACTTGCGCTACACCTTC.

This CDR3 reads CASSQSRRDRGGEEQFF. In DNA form, the CDR3 reads TGCGCCAGCAGTCAATCGCGTAGGGACAGGGGTGGTGAGGAGCAGTTCTTC. This chain links TRBV23-1 with TRBJ2-1, with 10 bases matching TRBD1. TRBV23-1 is assigned to the ORF class and has an uncertain function. V lost 0 bases, J lost 10 bases, and 12 bases stayed unmatched. The length of the CDR3 is 17 residues.

V is TRBV7-3 and J is TRBJ2-5; D remains unclear. Germline CDR1 SGHTA, CDR2 FQGTGA. The CDR3 is made up of 14 amino acids. Between the trimmed V and J ends, which lost 5 bases and 3 bases, there was a span of 13 bases. As DNA, the CDR3 is TGTGCCAGCAGCCCGTCGGAGAGAAAAGAGACCCAGTACTTC. Its translation: CASSPSERKETQYF.